The 10 T cell receptor beta chains listed next were all sequenced from one sample in a study of lymphopenia after photon versus proton radiotherapy. Data came from immunoSEQ multiplex PCR; TCRdb stores just in-frame clones and leaves some out. The table lists tens of thousands of clones, 70% to 90% of them singletons, with about 2% in the top ten. The input for sequencing was peripheral blood, taken from a patient treated with photon-based radiotherapy. The receptor set was obtained from a middle-aged man with gastric cancer.

This sequence joins TRBV2 and TRBJ2-4; 9 positions agree with TRBD2. J lost 0 bases, V lost 7 bases, and 7 bases had no gene match. The CDR3 covers 16 residues. Germline V gene data show CDR1 as SNHLY and CDR2 as FYNNEI. The CDR3 coding sequence is TGTGCCAGCACCACCGCTAGCGGGGAAGCCAAAAACATTCAGTACTTC. This sequence encodes CASTTASGEAKNIQYF.

This clone was counted once. This rearrangement joins TRBV9 to TRBJ2-6, with 7 bases aligning to TRBD2. This CDR3 spans 17 amino acids. Trimming at V came to 4 bases and at J to 3 bases, leaving 10 bases not matched to a gene. Germline V gene sequence: CDR1 SGDLS, CDR2 YYNGEE. The CDR3 sequence is CASSREGLVGGANVLTF. The CDR3 DNA sequence: TGTGCCAGCAGCAGGGAGGGGTTGGTTGGTGGGGCCAACGTCCTGACTTTC.

The V call is TRBV5-1, the J call TRBJ1-6; D remains ambiguous. The CDR3 runs to 15 residues. Between the trimmed V and J ends, which lost 0 bases and 7 bases, there was a span of 11 bases. Germline-derived CDR1 and CDR2 are SGHRS and YFSETQ. DNA for the CDR3: TGCGCCAGCAGCTTGGAGGTAGGGAACAATTCACCCCTCCACTTT. Its protein product is CASSLEVGNNSPLHF.

V and J are TRBV5-6 and TRBJ1-1, with D tentatively TRBD1 (5 bases). This CDR3 spans 15 amino acids. Deletions cut 6 bases from V and 4 bases from J, with 19 bases between. Germline V gene sequence: CDR1 SGHDT, CDR2 YYEEEE. CDR3 residues: CASNQDPGGLTEAFF. CDR3 DNA: TGTGCCAGCAACCAAGACCCGGGGGGACTCACTGAAGCTTTCTTT. The whole variable domain, filled in from reference TRBV5-6 and TRBJ1-1, reads DAGVTQSPTHLIKTRGQQVTLRCSPKSGHDTVSWYQQALGQGPQFIFQYYEEEERQRGNFPDRFSGHQFPNYSSELNVNALLLGDSALYLCASNQDPGGLTEAFFGQGTRLTVV.

The rearrangement uses TRBV5-5 and TRBJ1-3, with 7 nucleotides matching TRBD1. Germline-derived CDR1 and CDR2 are SGHKS and YYEKEE (reference sequence). This CDR3 has 15 amino acids. The V and J ends lost 4 bases and 2 bases, in that order; junction bases with no gene match: 6. CDR3 nucleotide sequence: TGTGCCAGCAGCCCGGACAGGCTCCCTGGAAACACCATATATTTT. Amino acids: CASSPDRLPGNTIYF.

This CDR3 reads CASSEGQQTNYEQYF. The CDR3 nucleotides read TGTGCCAGCAGCGAGGGACAGCAGACCAACTACGAGCAGTACTTC. V usage is TRBV6-1 and J usage is TRBJ2-5; 7 bases match TRBD1. The DNA matches TRBJ2-7 better at its end, which makes the J call doubtful. This CDR3 is 15 amino acids long. Germline V CDR1 and CDR2: MNHNS, SASEGT.

The chain carries TRBV4-1 and TRBJ1-3; 7 nucleotides align to TRBD1. This CDR3 is built from 16 residues. The germline CDR1 and CDR2 sequences are MGHRA and YSYEKL. The trim removed 4 bases at V and 0 bases at J, leaving 6 bases unmatched. The CDR3 coding sequence is TGCGCCAGCAGCCCGAGGAAGGGGGCCTCTGGAAACACCATATATTTT. Translation gives CASSPRKGASGNTIYF.

The V and J genes are TRBV30 and TRBJ1-1; 7 nucleotides align to TRBD1. The trim removed 1 base at V and 1 base at J, leaving 3 bases unmatched. The length of the CDR3 is 14 residues. Germline CDR1 reads GTSNPN; CDR2 reads SVGIG (reference sequence). The CDR3 is CAWSARQGNTEAFF. The CDR3 bases are TGTGCCTGGAGTGCCCGACAGGGGAACACTGAAGCTTTCTTT. The full variable domain, rest sourced from reference TRBV30 and TRBJ1-1, is SQTIHQWPATLVQPVGSPLSLECTVEGTSNPNLYWYRQAAGRGLQLLFYSVGIGQISSEVPQNLSASRPQDRQFILSSKKLLLSDSGFYLCAWSARQGNTEAFFGQGTRLTVV.

The CDR3 sequence is CASSLETGKEGYTF. The CDR3 region has the DNA TGTGCCAGCAGCTTAGAAACAGGGAAAGAAGGCTACACCTTC. The chain couples TRBV7-9 to TRBJ1-2; D might be TRBD1 (6 bases). This CDR3 spans 14 amino acids. The V end lost 1 base, the J end lost 8 bases, and 14 bases lay between the germline ends. From germline, CDR1 is SEHNR and CDR2 FQNEAQ (reference sequence).

The genes are TRBV11-2 and TRBJ2-7, with D perhaps matching TRBD1 or TRBD2 (5 bases each). Germline V gives CDR1 SGHAT, CDR2 FQNNGV. The CDR3 has 14 amino acids. V lost 4 bases and J 5 bases, leaving 15 bases between the germline ends. CDR3 nucleotides: TGTGCCAGCAGCTACGGGACCGCTGGGGACGAGCAGTACTTC. It encodes CASSYGTAGDEQYF.